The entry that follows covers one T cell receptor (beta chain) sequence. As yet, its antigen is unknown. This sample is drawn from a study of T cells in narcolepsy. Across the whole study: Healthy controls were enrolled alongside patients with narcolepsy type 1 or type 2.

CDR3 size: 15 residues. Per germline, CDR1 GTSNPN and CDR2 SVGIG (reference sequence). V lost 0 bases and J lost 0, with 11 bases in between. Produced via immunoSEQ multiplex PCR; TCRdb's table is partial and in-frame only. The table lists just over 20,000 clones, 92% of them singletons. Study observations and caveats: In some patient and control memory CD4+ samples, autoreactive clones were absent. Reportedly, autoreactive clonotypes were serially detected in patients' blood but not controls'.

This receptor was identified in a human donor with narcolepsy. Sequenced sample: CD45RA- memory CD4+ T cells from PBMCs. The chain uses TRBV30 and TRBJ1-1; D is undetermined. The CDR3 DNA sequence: TGTGCCTGGAGTGTCAGTTCGGGGTTGAACACTGAAGCTTTCTTT. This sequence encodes CAWSVSSGLNTEAFF.